The clone carrying this T cell receptor (beta chain) was recorded many times. Its specificity is unknown. TCRdb used MiXCR to reprocess the reads, holding one entry per CDR3 protein. Counted here are about 190,000 distinct CDR3 sequences, 8% to 10% occurring once; the ten biggest clones make up approximately 4.2%. CDR3 length: 14 amino acids. V was shortened by 0 bases and J by 3 bases, with 9 bases between the two germline ends. Per the germline V gene, CDR1 is MNHNY and CDR2 is SVGAGI (reference sequence). The sample comes from a study of T cell repertoires in cytomegalovirus infection. Study-level background: An indication of both CMV infection and matching HLA type came from public TCR beta signatures.

Findings and caveats of the study: HLA-C-restricted CMV-specific TCR beta clonotypes prevailed in the ex vivo response. The cumulative frequency of public TCR beta families identified carriers of CMV plus the relevant HLA.

The specimen sequenced was PBMCs. This chain connects TRBV6-6 to TRBJ2-7, with D unresolved. This receptor was identified in a human donor in good health (CMV status not recorded). Some clones in this sample may be carry-over from other donors' samples. This CDR3 reads CASSYSRSDYEQYF. The DNA of the CDR3 is TGTGCCAGCAGTTACTCGAGATCAGACTACGAGCAGTACTTC.